This record covers a single T cell receptor (beta chain). These data belong to a study of blood T cell repertoires in COVID-19. Germline lookup yields CDR1 SGHRS and CDR2 YFSETQ. This CDR3 contains 17 residues. Losses at the gene ends were 5 bases for V and 2 bases for J; bases not matched to a gene: 12. Produced via immunoSEQ multiplex PCR; TCRdb's table is partial and in-frame only. This sample has approximately 170,000 clones, with 74% found just once. The chain carries TRBV5-1 and TRBJ2-7; 11 bases are a match to TRBD1. The receptor was isolated from a woman over 75 with acute or convalescent COVID-19. The specimen was peripheral blood. CDR3 loop: CASSKRDRGKDTYEQYF. CDR3 nucleotides: TGCGCCAGCAGTAAACGGGACAGGGGGAAAGATACCTACGAGCAGTACTTC.